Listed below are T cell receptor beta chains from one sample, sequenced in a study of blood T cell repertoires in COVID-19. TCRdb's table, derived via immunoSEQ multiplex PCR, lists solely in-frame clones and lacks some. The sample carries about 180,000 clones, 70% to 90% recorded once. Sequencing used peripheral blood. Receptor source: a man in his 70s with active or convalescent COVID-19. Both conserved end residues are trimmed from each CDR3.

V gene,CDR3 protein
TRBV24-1,ATSDGGTGEQY
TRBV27,ASSRTGFVYGYT
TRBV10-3,AISESDTLWEKLF
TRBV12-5,ASGPDRGRQNYSNQPQH
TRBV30,AGDRGREKLF
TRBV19,ASSITGGQQETQY
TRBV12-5,ASGPGWGSGYT
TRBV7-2,ASSLETLANTGELF
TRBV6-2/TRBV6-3,ASSYAGGHNEQF
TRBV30,AWSLTPLSGGGYT
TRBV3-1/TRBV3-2,ASSQSSRVGEKLF
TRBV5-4,ASSLGGYEQY
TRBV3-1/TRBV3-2,ASSQVGQGLAGGRANEQF
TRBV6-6,ASSYPQDRQETQY
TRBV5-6,ASSGTESSYNSPLH
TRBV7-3,ASSLQGTDTQY
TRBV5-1,ASSRGPGTGELF
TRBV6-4,ASSQTETGELF
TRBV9,ASSSRGIGKYTGELF
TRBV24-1,ATTRVNTEAF
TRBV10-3,AIRPGLAGSYNEQF
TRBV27,ASSFEGAAEKLF
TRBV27,ASAIIPTYNYGYT
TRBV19,ASSMGPGPTGLYTQY
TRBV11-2,ASSLGVNNEQF
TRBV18,ASSPTNTGTTEAF
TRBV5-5,ASSSLPQETQY
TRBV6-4,ASSVSSSYNSPLH
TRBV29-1,SVGGQGASGELF
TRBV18,ASSTQGGQPQH
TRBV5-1,ASSAQGADTEAF
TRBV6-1,ASSEARGSEAF
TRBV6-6,ASSYSAEGYT
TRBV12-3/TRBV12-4,ASSLVGQLGYT
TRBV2,ASSRQGLLLSGANVLT
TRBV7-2,ASSLRSGQGLNSA
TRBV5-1,ASSLQASNEKLF
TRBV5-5,ASSPRSIGTDTQY
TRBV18,ASSANGGRGDTQY
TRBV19,ASTRGGQGNQPQH
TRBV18,ASSPPGQETSYGYT